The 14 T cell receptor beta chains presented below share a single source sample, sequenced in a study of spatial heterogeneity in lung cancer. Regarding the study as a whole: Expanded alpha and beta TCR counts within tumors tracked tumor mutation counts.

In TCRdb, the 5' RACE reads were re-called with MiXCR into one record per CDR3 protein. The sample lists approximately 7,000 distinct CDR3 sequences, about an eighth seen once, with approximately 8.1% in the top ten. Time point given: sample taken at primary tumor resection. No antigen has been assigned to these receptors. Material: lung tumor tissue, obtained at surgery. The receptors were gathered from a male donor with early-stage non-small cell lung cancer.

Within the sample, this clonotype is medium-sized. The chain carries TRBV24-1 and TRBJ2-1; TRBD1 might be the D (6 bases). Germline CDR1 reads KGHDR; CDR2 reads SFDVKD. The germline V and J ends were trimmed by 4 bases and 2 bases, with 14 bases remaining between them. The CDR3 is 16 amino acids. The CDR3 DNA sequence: TGTGCCACCAGTGACTCCCTTCGGACAGCCTACAATGAGCAGTTCTTC. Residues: CATSDSLRTAYNEQFF.

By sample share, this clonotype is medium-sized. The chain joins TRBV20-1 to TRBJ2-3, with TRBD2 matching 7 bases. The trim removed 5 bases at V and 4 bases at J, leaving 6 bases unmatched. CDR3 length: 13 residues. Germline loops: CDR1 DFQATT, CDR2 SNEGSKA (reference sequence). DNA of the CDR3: TGCAGTGCTGAGGGGAGGGGAGCAGATACGCAGTATTTT. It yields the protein CSAEGRGADTQYF.

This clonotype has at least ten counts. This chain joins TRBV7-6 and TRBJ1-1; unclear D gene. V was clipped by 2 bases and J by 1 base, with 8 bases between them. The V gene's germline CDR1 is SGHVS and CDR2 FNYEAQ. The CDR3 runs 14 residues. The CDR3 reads CASSLFTANTEAFF. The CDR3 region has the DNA TGTGCCAGCAGCTTATTTACAGCGAACACTGAAGCTTTCTTT.

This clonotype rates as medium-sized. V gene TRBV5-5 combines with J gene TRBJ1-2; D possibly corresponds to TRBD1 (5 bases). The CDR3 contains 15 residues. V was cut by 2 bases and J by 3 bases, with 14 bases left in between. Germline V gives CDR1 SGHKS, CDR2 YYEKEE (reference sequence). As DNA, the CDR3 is TGTGCCAGCAGCTTCCCGCGGGGCCAGGACTATGGCTACACCTTC. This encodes CASSFPRGQDYGYTF.

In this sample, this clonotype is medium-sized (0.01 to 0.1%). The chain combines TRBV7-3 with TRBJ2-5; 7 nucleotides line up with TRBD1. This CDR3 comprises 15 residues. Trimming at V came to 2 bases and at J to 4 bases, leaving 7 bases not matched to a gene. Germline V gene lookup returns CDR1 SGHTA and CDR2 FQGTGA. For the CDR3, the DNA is TGTGCCAGCAGCTTACAGTTAGGGGGCGGAGAGACCCAGTACTTC. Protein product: CASSLQLGGGETQYF.

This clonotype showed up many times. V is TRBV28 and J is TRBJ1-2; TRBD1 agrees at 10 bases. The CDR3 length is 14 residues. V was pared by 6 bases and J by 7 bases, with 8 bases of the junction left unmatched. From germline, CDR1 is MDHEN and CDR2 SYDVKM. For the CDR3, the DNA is TGTGCCAGCAGAATCCCCGGGACAGGGGTTGGCTACACCTTC. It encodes CASRIPGTGVGYTF.

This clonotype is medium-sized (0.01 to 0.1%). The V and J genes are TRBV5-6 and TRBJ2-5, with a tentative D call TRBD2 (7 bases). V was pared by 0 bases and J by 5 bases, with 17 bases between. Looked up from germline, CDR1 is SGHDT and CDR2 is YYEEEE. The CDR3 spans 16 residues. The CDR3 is CASSLAKPGGGETQYF. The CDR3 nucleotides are TGTGCCAGCAGCTTGGCCAAGCCGGGGGGCGGTGAGACCCAGTACTTC.

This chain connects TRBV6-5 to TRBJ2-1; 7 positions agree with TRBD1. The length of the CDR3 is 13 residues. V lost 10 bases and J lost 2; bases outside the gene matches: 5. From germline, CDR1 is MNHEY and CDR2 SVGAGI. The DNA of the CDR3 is TGTGCCATCGGACAGGTGCCCTACAATGAGCAGTTCTTC. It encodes CAIGQVPYNEQFF.

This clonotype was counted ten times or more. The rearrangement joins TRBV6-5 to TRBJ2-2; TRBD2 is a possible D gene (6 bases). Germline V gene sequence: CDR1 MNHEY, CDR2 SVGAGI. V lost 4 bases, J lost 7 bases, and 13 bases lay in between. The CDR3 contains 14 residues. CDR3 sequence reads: CASSFTGASGELFF. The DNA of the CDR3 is TGTGCCAGCAGTTTTACGGGAGCGAGCGGGGAGCTGTTTTTT.

CDR3 protein: CASSLGTNYGYTF. CDR3 nucleotide sequence: TGTGCCAGCAGTCTCGGGACTAACTATGGCTACACCTTC. The V call is TRBV12-3 or TRBV12-4, the J call TRBJ1-2; D uncertain. The CDR3 loop spans 13 amino acids. V shed 5 bases and J shed 0 bases, with 7 bases lying between them.

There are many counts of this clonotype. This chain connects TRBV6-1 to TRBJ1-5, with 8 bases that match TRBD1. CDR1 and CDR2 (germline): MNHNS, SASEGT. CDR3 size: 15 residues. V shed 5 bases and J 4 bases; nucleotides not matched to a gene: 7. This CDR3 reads CASSPGQGQNQPQHF. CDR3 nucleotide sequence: TGTGCCAGCAGTCCCGGACAGGGCCAGAATCAGCCCCAGCATTTT.

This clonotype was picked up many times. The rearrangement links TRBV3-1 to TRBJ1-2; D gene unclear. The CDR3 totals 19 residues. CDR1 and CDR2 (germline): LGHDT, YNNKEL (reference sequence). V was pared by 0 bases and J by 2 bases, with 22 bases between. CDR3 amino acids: CASSQDFPHRAPGNYGYTF. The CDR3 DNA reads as TGTGCCAGCAGCCAAGATTTTCCGCACAGAGCCCCCGGAAACTATGGCTACACCTTC. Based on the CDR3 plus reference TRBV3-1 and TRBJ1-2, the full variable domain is DTAVSQTPKYLVTQMGNDKSIKCEQNLGHDTMYWYKQDSKKFLKIMFSYNNKELIINETVPNRFSPKSPDKAHLNLHINSLELGDSAVYFCASSQDFPHRAPGNYGYTFGSGTRLTVV.

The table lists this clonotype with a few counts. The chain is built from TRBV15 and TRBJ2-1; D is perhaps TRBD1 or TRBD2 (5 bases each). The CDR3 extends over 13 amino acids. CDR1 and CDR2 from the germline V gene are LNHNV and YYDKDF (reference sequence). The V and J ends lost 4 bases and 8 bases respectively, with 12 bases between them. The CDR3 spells CATSKGPYDEQFF. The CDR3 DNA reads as TGTGCCACCAGCAAGGGACCATATGATGAGCAGTTCTTC.

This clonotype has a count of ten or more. CDR3 coding DNA: TGCAGTGCTCCACCGGGGGGGCGGAACTATGGCTACACCTTC. Translated, it gives CSAPPGGRNYGYTF. The chain links TRBV20-1 to TRBJ1-2, with TRBD1 as a possible D gene (6 bases). CDR3 length: 14 residues. CDR1 DFQATT and CDR2 SNEGSKA come from the germline V gene (reference sequence). Trimming removed 5 bases at V and 2 bases at J, with 15 bases between.